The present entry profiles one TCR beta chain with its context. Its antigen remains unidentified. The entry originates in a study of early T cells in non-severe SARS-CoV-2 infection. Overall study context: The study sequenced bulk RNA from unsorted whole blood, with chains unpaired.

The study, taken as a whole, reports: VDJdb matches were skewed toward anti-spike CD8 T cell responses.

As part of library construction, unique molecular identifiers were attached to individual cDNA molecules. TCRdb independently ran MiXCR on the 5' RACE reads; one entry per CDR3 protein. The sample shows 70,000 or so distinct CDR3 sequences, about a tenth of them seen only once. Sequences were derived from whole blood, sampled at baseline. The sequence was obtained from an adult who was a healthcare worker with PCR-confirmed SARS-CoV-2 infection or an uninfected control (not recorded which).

The CDR3 bases are TGTGCCAGCAGTCCTACCCGTATCGTTAGCACAGATACGCAGTATTTT. Translating gives CASSPTRIVSTDTQYF. The chain employs TRBV2 and TRBJ2-3; D uncertain. Trimming left V 5 bases short and J 0 bases short, with 15 bases between. The CDR3 contains 16 residues. Germline V lookup: CDR1 SNHLY, CDR2 FYNNEI.